The T cell receptor beta chain under discussion was sequenced for a study of T cells in Graves' hyperthyroidism and ophthalmopathy. Study information: Once the initial diagnosis was made, peripheral blood was obtained before any treatment.

Study results and caveats: Most thyroid-expanded clonotypes above 0.001 were also found in blood.

This clonotype came up many times. As yet, its antigen is unknown. Germline values: CDR1 SGHNT, CDR2 YENEEA. V shed 5 bases, J shed 0 bases, and the junction held 12 bases outside the gene matches. The CDR3 contains 18 residues. RNA transcripts served as the template for amplifying TCR beta CDR3 regions. Using the HTBI primer set, a first-round RT-PCR was run on the TCR CDR3. A single record per CDR3 protein comes from TCRdb applying MiXCR to the multiplex PCR reads. The sample yields about 420,000 distinct CDR3 sequences, 15% to 19% seen once. Not enrolled were patients with uncontrolled infection, other autoimmune disease, pregnancy or lactation.

The source material was blood. This chain connects TRBV11-3 to TRBJ1-3; 8 bases agree with TRBD1. The TCR sequence derives from a woman between 18 and 30 years old with Graves' hyperthyroidism. The CDR3: CASSEDRTGSASGNTIYF. CDR3 coding DNA: TGTGCCAGCAGCGAAGACCGGACAGGGTCCGCCTCTGGAAACACCATATATTTT.